A selection of T cell receptor beta chains follows, all from one sample in a study of blood T cell repertoires in COVID-19. Sequencing was performed with immunoSEQ multiplex PCR; in TCRdb, only in-frame clones are kept and a portion is missing. The data show under 35,000 clones, over 70% seen once. The sequenced sample was peripheral blood. These receptors originate from a man aged 80 or over with acute or convalescent COVID-19. Each CDR3 is given with its conserved first and last residue.

V: TRBV28; J: TRBJ2-5; CDR3: CASSLWGIDRNQETQYF
V: TRBV7-9; J: TRBJ2-7; CDR3: CASSHSGEQYF
V: TRBV11-2; J: TRBJ1-4; CDR3: CASSRGGGWEKLFF
V: TRBV7-3; J: TRBJ2-1; CDR3: CASSLDSSYNEQFF
V: TRBV6-5; J: TRBJ2-1; CDR3: CASSYSPGGDYNEQFF
V: TRBV4-3; J: TRBJ2-2; CDR3: CASRPGTGMTGELFF
V: TRBV6-6; J: TRBJ2-5; CDR3: CASSYPSQETQYF
V: TRBV6-2/TRBV6-3; J: TRBJ1-6; CDR3: CASSRMKVDLGPLHF
V: TRBV9; J: TRBJ1-1; CDR3: CASSTQQGWTEAFF
V: TRBV2; J: TRBJ1-1; CDR3: CASTNQGTNTEAFF
V: TRBV19; J: TRBJ1-2; CDR3: CASSIEGSGGTYGYTF
V: TRBV4-1; J: TRBJ2-7; CDR3: CASSQDGGLVYEQYF
V: TRBV30; J: TRBJ2-1; CDR3: CAWSGGMDNEQFF
V: TRBV2; J: TRBJ2-1; CDR3: CASSEALRRSSYNEQFF
V: TRBV6-5; J: TRBJ1-2; CDR3: CASSRDKYGYTF
V: TRBV6-2/TRBV6-3; J: TRBJ2-1; CDR3: CASSSPFDSGSSYNEQFF
V: TRBV7-9; J: TRBJ2-2; CDR3: CASSLAANTGELFF
V: TRBV18; J: TRBJ1-3; CDR3: CASSPWDSSGNTIYF
V: TRBV25-1; J: TRBJ2-7; CDR3: CASSDGDSLSYEQYF
V: TRBV7-2; J: TRBJ2-4; CDR3: CASSRGLGSSGWARNIQYF
V: TRBV3-1/TRBV3-2; J: TRBJ2-7; CDR3: CASSQESESYEQYF
V: TRBV7-3; J: TRBJ2-1; CDR3: CASSLNTGINEQFF
V: TRBV5-4; J: TRBJ1-1; CDR3: CASSSRTGPLNTEAFF
V: TRBV5-1; J: TRBJ2-5; CDR3: CASSSGWVEETQYF
V: TRBV2; J: TRBJ2-5; CDR3: CASSEAIWGGRIQETQYF
V: TRBV30; J: TRBJ1-4; CDR3: CAWSVQGTEKLFF
V: TRBV30; J: TRBJ1-1; CDR3: CAWSLGQRNTEAFF
V: TRBV9; J: TRBJ1-6; CDR3: CASSGDREISYNSPLHF
V: TRBV5-5; J: TRBJ1-5; CDR3: CASSLVGQGVGNQPQHF
V: TRBV6-6; J: TRBJ2-1; CDR3: CASSSLGLKFF
V: TRBV5-8; J: TRBJ1-2; CDR3: CASSTRGLPNYGYTF
V: TRBV27; J: TRBJ1-2; CDR3: CATKPGQAIWGYTF
V: TRBV5-3; J: TRBJ1-5; CDR3: CARSNRNRGLSQHF
V: TRBV7-7; J: TRBJ2-5; CDR3: CASSLGEGTQYF
V: TRBV7-2; J: TRBJ2-7; CDR3: CASSLGQPTTYEQYF
V: TRBV27; J: TRBJ2-1; CDR3: CASSSFKPAGVAYNEQFF
V: TRBV27; J: TRBJ2-2; CDR3: CASSPRQGTGELFF
V: TRBV7-7; J: TRBJ1-1; CDR3: CASSLTGVTEAFF
V: TRBV2; J: TRBJ2-5; CDR3: CASSAGTSGGQETQYF
V: TRBV2; J: TRBJ2-3; CDR3: CASGDRGTNTQYF
V: TRBV5-6; J: TRBJ2-3; CDR3: CASSSQTGADTQYF
V: TRBV12-3/TRBV12-4; J: TRBJ2-7; CDR3: CASSGTSGRVSYF
V: TRBV6-6; J: TRBJ2-3; CDR3: CASSIGTSGRTNTQYF
V: TRBV19; J: TRBJ1-1; CDR3: CASKKVVANTEAFF
V: TRBV28; J: TRBJ1-1; CDR3: CASSRPGPGAGAQNTEAFF
V: TRBV3-1/TRBV3-2; J: TRBJ2-3; CDR3: CASSPLPGVRTDTQYF
V: TRBV18; J: TRBJ1-1; CDR3: CASSRETGGTEAFF
V: TRBV6-1; J: TRBJ2-1; CDR3: CASSESLAGGDEQFF
V: TRBV2; J: TRBJ1-2; CDR3: CASSDKGVGGYTF
V: TRBV7-2; J: TRBJ1-2; CDR3: CASSSGAGGGYTF
V: TRBV11-2; J: TRBJ2-2; CDR3: CASSLGTGPNTGELFF
V: TRBV9; J: TRBJ1-1; CDR3: CASSISLNTEAFF
V: TRBV5-1; J: TRBJ2-5; CDR3: CASSLAGGLGETQYF
V: TRBV7-2; J: TRBJ2-1; CDR3: CASSWRTGYNEQFF
V: TRBV6-6; J: TRBJ2-7; CDR3: CASSYSSEAYEQYF
V: TRBV28; J: TRBJ1-6; CDR3: CASSLPNRDGPLHF
V: TRBV12-3/TRBV12-4; J: TRBJ1-2; CDR3: CASRPVTGVGYTF